The 26 T cell receptor beta chains below come from one sample, sequenced in a study of shared clonotypes between healthy human individuals. The table came from immunoSEQ multiplex PCR; TCRdb's copy has only in-frame clones and leaves some out. The sample yields hundreds of thousands of clones, more than 85% seen once. The naive CD8 population came from CD45RO-negative cells selected for CCR7, without terminally differentiated effector memory CD45RA+ cells. The sequenced material came from naive CD8+ T cells sorted from blood. These receptors were collected from a man aged 30-40 years in good health.

This rearrangement joins TRBV20-1 to TRBJ1-2; D remains unclear. The germline V and J ends were trimmed by 5 bases and 4 bases, with 8 bases remaining between them. Germline V lookup: CDR1 DFQATT, CDR2 SNEGSKA (reference sequence). The CDR3 consists of 11 residues. The CDR3 loop reads CSAPGAYGYTF. Here the CDR3 DNA reads TGCAGTGCTCCGGGAGCCTATGGCTACACCTTC.

This chain uses TRBV7-2 with TRBJ1-4; D unresolved. Germline loops: CDR1 SGHTA, CDR2 FQGNSA. The length of the CDR3 is 13 residues. The V gene lost 5 bases and the J gene lost 6 bases, with 10 bases spanning the gap. The CDR3 sequence: CASSQRMYEKLFF. The CDR3 DNA reads as TGTGCCAGCAGCCAAAGGATGTATGAAAAACTGTTTTTT.

The chain joins TRBV9 to TRBJ1-4, with 8 positions matching TRBD1. This CDR3 spans 14 amino acids. The germline gives CDR1 SGDLS, CDR2 YYNGEE. V gave up 0 bases and J gave up 7 bases; unmatched junction bases: 2. Here the CDR3 DNA reads TGTGCCAGCAGCGTAGGACAGGGGAGTGAAAAACTGTTTTTT. It translates to CASSVGQGSEKLFF.

The V gene is TRBV28, the J gene TRBJ2-2, with 12 bases identical to TRBD2. After removal of 5 bases from V and 6 bases from J, the junction contained 10 bases not matched to a gene. Germline-derived CDR1 and CDR2 are MDHEN and SYDVKM. The CDR3 consists of 17 residues. The CDR3 bases are TGTGCCAGCAGTACGGGACTAGCGGGTTACTACTCCGGGGAGCTGTTTTTT. This gives the protein CASSTGLAGYYSGELFF.

The rearrangement uses TRBV10-2 and TRBJ2-3, with 9 bases that match TRBD2. Germline V gene sequence: CDR1 WSHSY, CDR2 SAAADI. V was clipped by 3 bases and J by 4 bases; unmatched bases: 8. This CDR3 comprises 16 residues. The CDR3 region has the DNA TGCGCCAGCAGTGACGGGAGGACTAGCGTATCAGATACGCAGTATTTT. Amino acids: CASSDGRTSVSDTQYF.

Remarks on this clone: Other DNA sequences in the sample encode the same CDR3. This rearrangement joins TRBV29-1 to TRBJ2-7, with D perhaps TRBD1 (5 bases). Per the germline V gene, CDR1 is SQVTM and CDR2 is ANQGSEA. This CDR3 comprises 14 residues. The V end was cut by 2 bases, the J end by 4 bases, with 15 bases between. The CDR3 sequence is CSVETPGSSYEQYF. CDR3 bases: TGCAGCGTTGAAACGCCAGGGTCGTCGTACGAGCAGTACTTC.

The genes are TRBV29-1 and TRBJ1-1, with D uncertain. The CDR3 covers 10 residues. Germline CDR1 reads SQVTM; CDR2 reads ANQGSEA. V was trimmed by 6 bases and J by 7 bases, leaving 9 bases between them. Written as DNA, the CDR3 is TGCAGCGTATTAGAGGTTGAAGCTTTCTTT. It translates to CSVLEVEAFF.

V and J are TRBV19 and TRBJ1-5; D might be TRBD1 (5 bases). The V end lost 7 bases, the J end lost 0 bases, and 22 bases lay between the germline ends. The V gene's germline CDR1 is LNHDA and CDR2 SQIVND (reference sequence). CDR3 length: 18 amino acids. The CDR3 region has the DNA TGTGCCAGTACCCCCTGGGGGGGTGGGCAGTATAGCAATCAGCCCCAGCATTTT. Protein sequence: CASTPWGGGQYSNQPQHF.

The gene calls are TRBV25-1 and TRBJ2-2; D is perhaps TRBD2 (5 bases). The V and J ends lost 1 base and 4 bases respectively, with 13 bases between them. The CDR3 has 16 amino acids. The germline V gene has CDR1 MGHDK and CDR2 SYGVNS. In nucleotides, the CDR3 is TGTGCCAGCAGTGAATTGGGAATTGCGGGCACCGGGGAGCTGTTTTTT. Its translation: CASSELGIAGTGELFF. The full variable domain, completed using reference TRBV25-1 and TRBJ2-2, is EADIYQTPRYLVIGTGKKITLECSQTMGHDKMYWYQQDPGMELHLIHYSYGVNSTEKGDLSSESTVSRIRTEHFPLTLESARPSHTSQYLCASSELGIAGTGELFFGEGSRLTVL.

This sequence joins TRBV27 and TRBJ2-1; TRBD1 matches 9 bases. CDR3 length: 12 residues. Germline values: CDR1 MNHEY, CDR2 SMNVEV (reference sequence). Trimming cost V 10 bases and J 16 bases; bases outside gene matches: 14. The CDR3 is CATTGTGSFHFF. The CDR3, as DNA: TGTGCCACCACAGGGACAGGGTCCTTTCATTTCTTC.

The V gene is TRBV6-6, the J gene TRBJ1-5, with D perhaps TRBD1 (5 bases). This CDR3 comprises 13 residues. V was pared by 3 bases and J by 6 bases, with 9 bases between. Germline loops: CDR1 MNHNY, CDR2 SVGAGI (reference sequence). CDR3 sequence (DNA): TGTGCCAGCAGTTATGAGGGACCTCAGCCCCAGCATTTT. Encoded protein: CASSYEGPQPQHF.

This rearrangement joins TRBV27 to TRBJ2-3, with D perhaps being TRBD1 or TRBD2 (5 bases each). CDR1 is MNHEY and CDR2 is SMNVEV in the germline V gene (reference sequence). CDR3 size: 17 residues. V lost 4 bases and J lost 0, with 17 bases in between. In nucleotides, the CDR3 is TGTGCCAGCAGTTACCTTCCTCGGGGCCTAAGCACAGATACGCAGTATTTT. This codes for CASSYLPRGLSTDTQYF.

The table lists this clone with a count of one. CDR3 sequence: CASSPQGDTQYF. The CDR3, as DNA: TGTGCCAGCAGCCCCCAAGGAGATACGCAGTATTTT. The chain carries TRBV5-4 and TRBJ2-3; D is uncertain. Per the germline V gene, CDR1 is SGHNT and CDR2 is YYREEE (reference sequence). The CDR3 has 12 residues. Trimming left V 4 bases short and J 5 bases short, with 8 bases between. The variable domain in full, completed from reference TRBV5-4 and TRBJ2-3, reads ETGVTQSPTHLIKTRGQQVTLRCSSQSGHNTVSWYQQALGQGPQFIFQYYREEENGRGNFPPRFSGLQFPNYSSELNVNALELDDSALYLCASSPQGDTQYFGPGTRLTVL.

The chain couples TRBV27 to TRBJ2-5; 8 nucleotides agree with TRBD2. This CDR3 region has 16 residues. Germline V CDR1 and CDR2: MNHEY, SMNVEV (reference sequence). The V gene end was trimmed by 4 bases and the J gene end by 2 bases; junction bases not matched to a gene: 9. The CDR3 region has the DNA TGTGCCAGCAGTTCTCTTCCTAGCGGGTTACAAGAGACCCAGTACTTC. As protein: CASSSLPSGLQETQYF.

The chain links TRBV28 to TRBJ2-7; no clear D gene. Germline CDR1 and CDR2: MDHEN and SYDVKM. This CDR3 contains 14 residues. V dropped 2 bases and J dropped 0 bases, with 8 bases sitting between them. The CDR3 bases are TGTGCCAGCAGTTTAATAGTCAGCTCCTACGAGCAGTACTTC. Translating it yields CASSLIVSSYEQYF. Filled out from reference TRBV28 and TRBJ2-7, the complete variable domain reads DVKVTQSSRYLVKRTGEKVFLECVQDMDHENMFWYRQDPGLGLRLIYFSYDVKMKEKGDIPEGYSVSREKKERFSLILESASTNQTSMYLCASSLIVSSYEQYFGPGTRLTVT.

The rearrangement uses TRBV15 and TRBJ1-5; D gene ambiguous. V gave up 8 bases and J gave up 0 bases, with 8 bases separating them. This CDR3 spans 13 amino acids. In germline, CDR1 is LNHNV, CDR2 YYDKDF (reference sequence). The CDR3 reads CATGGGSNQPQHF. CDR3 sequence (DNA): TGTGCCACCGGTGGTGGTAGCAATCAGCCCCAGCATTTT.

The genes are TRBV25-1 and TRBJ1-1; TRBD1 matches 7 bases. The length of the CDR3 is 15 residues. Per the germline V gene, CDR1 is MGHDK and CDR2 is SYGVNS. J was trimmed by 5 bases and V by 2 bases; bases with no gene match: 8. The CDR3 loop is CASSEVSGGGTEAFF. The CDR3 bases are TGTGCCAGCAGTGAAGTGTCAGGGGGAGGAACTGAAGCTTTCTTT.

The V gene is TRBV2, the J gene TRBJ2-5; D unresolved. CDR3 length equals 12 residues. Per the germline V gene, CDR1 is SNHLY and CDR2 is FYNNEI. The V end was cut by 7 bases, the J end by 3 bases, with 9 bases between. DNA for the CDR3: TGTGCCAGCATTGAGTCCAAAGAGACCCAGTACTTC. It yields the protein CASIESKETQYF.

The rearrangement joins TRBV6-6 to TRBJ2-5, with TRBD1 matching 8 bases. Germline V lookup: CDR1 MNHNY, CDR2 SVGAGI (reference sequence). The CDR3 runs to 13 residues. V shed 4 bases and J 7 bases; nucleotides not matched to a gene: 5. The CDR3 DNA follows: TGTGCCAGCAGTTTACAGGGGGTACCGACCCAGTACTTC. It is translated as CASSLQGVPTQYF.

J is TRBJ2-2 and V is TRBV7-2; D gene unclear. Looked up from germline, CDR1 is SGHTA and CDR2 is FQGNSA. The CDR3 has 15 amino acids. V gave up 4 bases and J gave up 0 bases, with 9 bases separating them. The CDR3 protein is CASSSRGSNTGELFF. The CDR3 DNA reads as TGTGCCAGCAGCTCGCGAGGATCGAACACCGGGGAGCTGTTTTTT.

The chain uses TRBV7-9 and TRBJ1-2, with D hard to call. Germline assignment: CDR1 SEHNR and CDR2 FQNEAQ (reference sequence). The length of the CDR3 is 13 residues. Deletions cut 2 bases from V and 8 bases from J, with 12 bases between. CDR3 loop: CASSLSTARGYTF. The DNA of the CDR3 is TGTGCCAGCAGCTTATCCACAGCGAGGGGCTACACCTTC. Variable domain in full (rest from reference TRBV7-9 and TRBJ1-2): DTGVSQNPRHKITKRGQNVTFRCDPISEHNRLYWYRQTLGQGPEFLTYFQNEAQLEKSRLLSDRFSAERPKGSFSTLEIQRTEQGDSAMYLCASSLSTARGYTFGSGTRLTVV.

CDR3 nucleotides: TGTGCCAGCAGGGGGGTTACCACCGGGGAGCTGTTTTTT. It yields the protein CASRGVTTGELFF. This sequence joins TRBV7-9 and TRBJ2-2; D is possibly TRBD1 or TRBD2 (5 bases each). Germline-derived CDR1 and CDR2 are SEHNR and FQNEAQ (reference sequence). This CDR3 has 13 amino acids. V was cut by 6 bases and J by 4 bases, with 9 bases left in between.

The rearrangement uses TRBV27 and TRBJ2-1; D may be TRBD2 (5 bases). The CDR3 has 16 amino acids. V gave up 4 bases and J gave up 0 bases, with 13 bases separating them. The germline V gene has CDR1 MNHEY and CDR2 SMNVEV (reference sequence). The CDR3: CASSSPVGSSYNEQFF. DNA of the CDR3: TGTGCCAGCAGTTCCCCGGTGGGGAGCTCCTACAATGAGCAGTTCTTC.

As for this clone: This specimen includes other DNA sequences encoding the same CDR3. The chain recombines TRBV5-4 with TRBJ2-7, with 10 nucleotides matching TRBD1. With 4 bases clipped from V and 6 bases from J, the junction kept 4 bases outside the gene matches. Per the germline V gene, CDR1 is SGHNT and CDR2 is YYREEE (reference sequence). The CDR3 contains 13 residues. This chain's CDR3 is CASSPGTGVEQYF. The CDR3 DNA follows: TGTGCCAGCAGCCCAGGGACAGGGGTCGAGCAGTACTTC.

This chain joins TRBV6-5 and TRBJ1-3, with 9 bases fitting TRBD1. Germline trimming cut 10 bases from V and 4 bases from J; bases unmatched to any gene: 11. Germline V gene data show CDR1 as MNHEY and CDR2 as SVGAGI. The CDR3 is made up of 15 amino acids. The CDR3 loop reads CATAPGQGIGNTIYF. Written as DNA, the CDR3 is TGTGCCACCGCGCCGGGACAGGGAATAGGAAACACCATATATTTT.

This clone has just one count. The CDR3 DNA reads as TGTGCCAGCAGCCCTGACGGAAGCTCCTACAATGAGCAGTTCTTC. It translates to CASSPDGSSYNEQFF. This chain joins TRBV5-4 and TRBJ2-1; D gene unclear. Per germline, CDR1 SGHNT and CDR2 YYREEE (reference sequence). This CDR3 region has 15 residues. V gave up 4 bases and J gave up 0 bases, with 11 bases separating them.